This TCR beta chain is drawn from a study of regulatory T cells in long-lasting Graves disease. Findings of the study overall: Segments TRBV28, TRBJ1-2 and TRBJ2-5 showed preferential usage in persistent disease.

The germline V gene has CDR1 MNHEY and CDR2 SMNVEV (reference sequence). Trimming removed 7 bases from V and 4 bases from J, with 21 bases in between. This CDR3 is 16 amino acids long. The time point here: newly diagnosed GD, antithyroid drugs for less than 3 months. Extracted RNA from PBMCs served as the source of the TCR library. In this sample, this clonotype turned up many times. The antigen remains undetermined. Construction of TCR beta libraries relied on iRepertoire HTBI primers and on Arm-PCR targeting CDR3 regions. TCRdb called the multiplex PCR reads again in MiXCR, with one record for every CDR3 protein. The sample includes 300,000 to 400,000 distinct CDR3 sequences, roughly a sixth seen only once; the top ten take roughly 27%. This sample also belongs to another study, concerning T cells in Graves' hyperthyroidism and ophthalmopathy. According to that study: Across 18 months, stable Graves' hyperthyroidism was marked by no progression to ophthalmopathy. Exclusion of a patient resulted from uncontrolled infection, other autoimmune disease, pregnancy or lactation. HTBI primers were used for first-round RT-PCR of the TCR CDR3.

This clonotype originated in a man in his forties with Graves disease. The chain recombines TRBV27 with TRBJ2-3; perhaps TRBD1 as D (6 bases). The sequenced sample was peripheral blood mononuclear cells (PBMCs), obtained at new diagnosis, from a patient treated with antithyroid drugs. The CDR3: CASIPPGTHGADTQYF. In DNA form, the CDR3 reads TGTGCCAGCATCCCACCCGGGACACACGGCGCAGATACGCAGTATTTT.